The 10 T cell receptor beta chains below all came from one sample that was sequenced in a study of the immune and genomic landscape of osteosarcoma. Primary, local recurrence and metastasis osteosarcoma tumors were taken after treatment from poor-prognosis patients. Libraries were prepared by immunoSEQ multiplex PCR; TCRdb keeps only in-frame clonotypes and omits some of them. The repertoire holds approximately 5,900 clones, with almost 70% as singletons. The sequencing sample was made of osteosarcoma tumor tissue from the lung. Receptor source: a human donor with osteosarcoma.

This clone was picked up a small number of times. The chain uses TRBV19 and TRBJ1-5, with a possible D match to TRBD1 (5 bases). V lost 8 bases to trimming and J lost 8 bases, with 16 bases between them. This CDR3 region has 13 residues. Looked up from germline, CDR1 is LNHDA and CDR2 is SQIVND (reference sequence). CDR3 sequence reads: CASRWAGLEPQHF. The CDR3 DNA is TGTGCCAGTCGCTGGGCGGGACTGGAGCCCCAGCATTTT.

V gene TRBV30 combines with J gene TRBJ1-6, with a weak D call TRBD1 (5 bases). The CDR3 has 16 amino acids. The germline V gene has CDR1 GTSNPN and CDR2 SVGIG (reference sequence). V was trimmed by 1 base and J by 0 bases, leaving 10 bases between them. The CDR3 spells CAWSGGPSSYNSPLHF. CDR3 sequence (DNA): TGTGCCTGGAGTGGGGGACCCAGCTCCTATAATTCACCCCTCCACTTT.

This clone is classed as medium-sized (0.01 to 0.1%). This chain connects TRBV9 to TRBJ2-1; D might be TRBD2 (6 bases). The CDR3 is 15 residues long. Trimming removed 4 bases at V and 0 bases at J, with 11 bases between. The V gene's germline CDR1 is SGDLS and CDR2 YYNGEE. The CDR3 region has the DNA TGTGCCAGCAGCCCTCGGCGGGACTCCTACAATGAGCAGTTCTTC. Translated: CASSPRRDSYNEQFF.

The V gene is TRBV2, the J gene TRBJ1-5, with D unclear. V shed 3 bases and J shed 0 bases, with 9 bases lying between them. There are 15 residues in the CDR3. Germline V gene data show CDR1 as SNHLY and CDR2 as FYNNEI. The CDR3 reads CASSEGWDSNQPQHF. The CDR3 nucleotides are TGTGCCAGCAGTGAGGGGTGGGATAGCAATCAGCCCCAGCATTTT. Using reference TRBV2 and TRBJ1-5 for the parts outside the CDR3, the full variable domain is EPEVTQTPSHQVTQMGQEVILRCVPISNHLYFYWYRQILGQKVEFLVSFYNNEISEKSEIFDDQFSVERPDGSNFTLKIRSTKLEDSAMYFCASSEGWDSNQPQHFGDGTRLSIL.

This clone was seen only a few times. V is TRBV7-9 and J is TRBJ1-2; tentative D call: TRBD1 (6 bases). Germline V lookup: CDR1 SEHNR, CDR2 FQNEAQ (reference sequence). The CDR3 contains 15 residues. Trimming took 5 bases from V and 6 from J, leaving 19 bases between them. CDR3 coding DNA: TGTGCCAGCAGCCCGCGTTCAGGGGTATTGAATGGCTACACCTTC. Translated: CASSPRSGVLNGYTF. The whole variable domain, filled in from reference TRBV7-9 and TRBJ1-2, reads DTGVSQNPRHKITKRGQNVTFRCDPISEHNRLYWYRQTLGQGPEFLTYFQNEAQLEKSRLLSDRFSAERPKGSFSTLEIQRTEQGDSAMYLCASSPRSGVLNGYTFGSGTRLTVV.

Here the CDR3 DNA reads TGTGCCAGTACGCGGGGTCGAATAGTAGCTTTTAGCAATCAGCCCCAGCATTTT. Encoded protein: CASTRGRIVAFSNQPQHF. V and J are TRBV19 and TRBJ1-5; no firm D call. The V end was cut by 7 bases, the J end by 0 bases, with 22 bases between. Germline CDR1 and CDR2: LNHDA and SQIVND (reference sequence). This CDR3 comprises 18 residues. Full variable domain (rest looked up from reference TRBV19 and TRBJ1-5): DGGITQSPKYLFRKEGQNVTLSCEQNLNHDAMYWYRQDPGQGLRLIYYSQIVNDFQKGDIAEGYSVSREKKESFPLTVTSAQKNPTAFYLCASTRGRIVAFSNQPQHFGDGTRLSIL.

The chain employs TRBV5-6 and TRBJ2-2; weak D call: TRBD1 (6 bases). Germline assignment: CDR1 SGHDT and CDR2 YYEEEE. This CDR3 is 16 amino acids long. V was shortened by 0 bases and J by 3 bases, with 12 bases between the two germline ends. The CDR3 reads CASSLDGTLDTGELFF. DNA for the CDR3: TGTGCCAGCAGCTTGGACGGGACATTGGACACCGGGGAGCTGTTTTTT.

This chain connects TRBV6-5 to TRBJ2-3; D is unresolved. V was shortened by 3 bases and J by 6 bases, with 4 bases between the two germline ends. Looked up from germline, CDR1 is MNHEY and CDR2 is SVGAGI. This CDR3 is 11 amino acids long. The DNA of the CDR3 is TGTGCCAGCAGTTATTTTGATACGCAGTATTTT. It encodes CASSYFDTQYF.

This chain joins TRBV7-6 and TRBJ2-1; possibly TRBD2 for D (5 bases). CDR1 and CDR2 from the germline V gene are SGHVS and FNYEAQ. Trimming removed 1 base from V and 6 bases from J, with 13 bases in between. The length of the CDR3 is 15 residues. The CDR3 nucleotides read TGTGCCAGCAGCTTAGTGTCCGGAGCGGTCAATGAGCAGTTCTTC. Translation gives CASSLVSGAVNEQFF.

V gene TRBV28 combines with J gene TRBJ1-5, with 11 bases fitting TRBD1. Trimming at V came to 4 bases and at J to 7 bases, leaving 6 bases not matched to a gene. Looked up from germline, CDR1 is MDHEN and CDR2 is SYDVKM. This CDR3 spans 15 amino acids. The CDR3 here is CASSSGQGANQPQHF. CDR3 DNA: TGTGCCAGCAGTTCCGGACAGGGGGCAAACCAGCCCCAGCATTTT.